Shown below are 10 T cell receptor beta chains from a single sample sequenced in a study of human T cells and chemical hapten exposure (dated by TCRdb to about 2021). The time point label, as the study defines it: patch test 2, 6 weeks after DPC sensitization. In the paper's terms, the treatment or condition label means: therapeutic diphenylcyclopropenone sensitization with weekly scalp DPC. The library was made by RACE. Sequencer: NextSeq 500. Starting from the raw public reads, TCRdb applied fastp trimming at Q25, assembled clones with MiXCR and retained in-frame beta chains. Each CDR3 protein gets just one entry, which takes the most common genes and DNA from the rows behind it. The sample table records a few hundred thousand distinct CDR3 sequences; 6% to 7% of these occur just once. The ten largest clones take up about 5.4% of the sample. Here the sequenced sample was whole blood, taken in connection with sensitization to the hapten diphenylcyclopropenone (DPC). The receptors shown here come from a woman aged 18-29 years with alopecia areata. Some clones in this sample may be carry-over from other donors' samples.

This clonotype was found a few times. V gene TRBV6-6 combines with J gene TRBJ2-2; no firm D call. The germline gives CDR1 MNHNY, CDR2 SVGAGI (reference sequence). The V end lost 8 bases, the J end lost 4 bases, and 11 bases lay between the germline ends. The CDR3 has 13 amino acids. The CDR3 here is CASGITGTGELFF. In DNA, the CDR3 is TGTGCCAGCGGGATTACGGGCACCGGGGAGCTGTTTTTT.

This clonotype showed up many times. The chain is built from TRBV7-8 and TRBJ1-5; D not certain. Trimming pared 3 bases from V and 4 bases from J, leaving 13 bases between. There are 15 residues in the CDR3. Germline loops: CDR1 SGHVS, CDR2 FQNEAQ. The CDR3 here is CASSLARSGNQPQHF. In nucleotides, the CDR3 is TGTGCCAGCAGCTTGGCACGGAGTGGGAATCAGCCCCAGCATTTT.

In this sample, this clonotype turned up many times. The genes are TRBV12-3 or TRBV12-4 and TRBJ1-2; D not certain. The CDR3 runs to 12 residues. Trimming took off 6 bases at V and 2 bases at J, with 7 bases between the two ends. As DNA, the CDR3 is TGTGCCAGCAGCACACAGAACTATGGCTACACCTTC. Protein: CASSTQNYGYTF.

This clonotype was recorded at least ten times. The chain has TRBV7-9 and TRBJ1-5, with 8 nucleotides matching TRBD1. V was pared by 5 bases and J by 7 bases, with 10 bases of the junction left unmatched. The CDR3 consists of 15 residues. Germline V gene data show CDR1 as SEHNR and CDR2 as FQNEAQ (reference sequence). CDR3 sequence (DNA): TGTGCCAGCAGCGGAGGGACAGGCCCTAGGCAGCCCCAGCATTTT. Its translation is CASSGGTGPRQPQHF.

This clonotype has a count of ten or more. The CDR3 DNA is TGCAGTGCTAGAGCTAGGACAGGCCTATCCTATGGCTACACCTTC. Protein sequence: CSARARTGLSYGYTF. The rearrangement links TRBV20-1 to TRBJ1-2; 7 bases line up with TRBD1. Germline V gives CDR1 DFQATT, CDR2 SNEGSKA (reference sequence). This CDR3 has 15 residues. The trim removed 1 base at V and 4 bases at J, leaving 9 bases unmatched.

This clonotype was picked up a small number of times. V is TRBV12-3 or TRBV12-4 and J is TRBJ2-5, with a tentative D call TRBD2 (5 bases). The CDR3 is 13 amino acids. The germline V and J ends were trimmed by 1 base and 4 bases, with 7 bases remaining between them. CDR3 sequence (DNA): TGTGCCAGCAGTTTAGGGCTAGCAGAGACCCAGTACTTC. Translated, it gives CASSLGLAETQYF.

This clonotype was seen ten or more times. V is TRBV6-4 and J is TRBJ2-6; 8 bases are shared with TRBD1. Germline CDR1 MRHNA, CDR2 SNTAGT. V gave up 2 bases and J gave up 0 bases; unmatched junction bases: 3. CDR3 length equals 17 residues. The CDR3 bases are TGTGCCAGCAGTGACAAAACAGGGGGCTCTGGGGCCAACGTCCTGACTTTC. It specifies CASSDKTGGSGANVLTF.

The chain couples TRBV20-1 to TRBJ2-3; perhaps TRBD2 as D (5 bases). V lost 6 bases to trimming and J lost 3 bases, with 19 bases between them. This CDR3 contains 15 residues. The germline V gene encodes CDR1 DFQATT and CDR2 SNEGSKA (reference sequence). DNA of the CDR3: TGCAGTGCCTGGAAGGTATCGGGGATAACAGATACGCAGTATTTT. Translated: CSAWKVSGITDTQYF.

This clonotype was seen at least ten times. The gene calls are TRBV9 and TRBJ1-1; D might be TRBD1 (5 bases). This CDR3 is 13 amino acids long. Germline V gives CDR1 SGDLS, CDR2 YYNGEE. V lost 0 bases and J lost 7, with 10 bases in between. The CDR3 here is CASSVAGLGEAFF. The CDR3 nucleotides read TGTGCCAGCAGCGTAGCGGGGCTAGGTGAAGCTTTCTTT. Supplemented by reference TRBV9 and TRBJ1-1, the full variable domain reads DSGVTQTPKHLITATGQRVTLRCSPRSGDLSVYWYQQSLDQGLQFLIQYYNGEERAKGNILERFSAQQFPDLHSELNLSSLELGDSALYFCASSVAGLGEAFFGQGTRLTVV.

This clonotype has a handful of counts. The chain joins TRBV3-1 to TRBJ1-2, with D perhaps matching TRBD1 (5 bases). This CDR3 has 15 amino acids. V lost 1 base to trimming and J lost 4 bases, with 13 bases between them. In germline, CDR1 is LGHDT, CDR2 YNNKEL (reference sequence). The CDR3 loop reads CASSQGTQRFYGYTF. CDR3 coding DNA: TGTGCCAGCAGCCAAGGGACACAGCGTTTCTATGGCTACACCTTC.